The sequence of this T cell receptor (beta chain) was determined in a study of blood T cell repertoires in COVID-19 (dated by TCRdb to about 2020). Regarding the study in general: Samples from collaborators originated in the United States, Italy and Spain and spanned both the acute and convalescent phases of COVID-19. The material from the prospective study consisted of cDNA or gDNA derived from T cells, B-cell-depleted T cells, or PBMCs. The dataset comprised deeply sampled blood TCRbeta repertoires from subjects exposed to, actively infected with, or recovered from COVID-19. A freely available public database, intended as a resource for researchers studying the immune response to SARS-CoV-2, is where the repertoires were released. Samples came from the ongoing ImmuneRACE study (first 160 participants) plus 1,254 subjects from 6 global collaborators. A de-identified subject ID, COVID-19 status, age in years and sex were almost always included in the sample metadata. Where available, HLA class I and class II types were taken from metadata supplied by the sample provider and were not determined by assay-based typing.

Comments on this clone: Its antigen has not been determined. No qualities accompany the bases; no much larger clone lies one base away.

The study at large found these results: The amount of clinical and demographic metadata varied by source and participant and was provided uncurated.

TCRbeta CDR3 regions were amplified from genomic DNA using the immunoSEQ Assay, a bias-controlled multiplex PCR. The study's own analysis went as follows. Within the assay, amplification of reference gene primers was used to estimate how many nucleated cells each sample contained. Sequence reads were collapsed and filtered to measure the absolute abundance of every unique TCRbeta CDR3 rearrangement. Productive Simpson clonality was computed per sample as the square root of Simpson's diversity index over productive rearrangements. TCRdb carries this immuneACCESS record with in-frame sequences only. Its versions omit some clonotypes, under half of them owing to an unresolved V gene in the studies checked, with the rest unexplained. V and J calls and clone size are as listed in that table; D and trimming were resolved from the DNA. The table for this sample lists 170,000 or so clones; 90% to 95% of them were counted only once. Approximately 0.48% of the sample comes from the top ten.

Compared with germline, V lacks 4 bases and J lacks 3 bases; bases without a gene match: 9. Per the germline V gene (reference sequence), SGHNT is the CDR1 and YYREEE is the CDR2. Inclusive of the bounding cysteine and phenylalanine, the CDR3 is 16 residues long. CDR3 DNA is the only sequence kept; it has 48 bases, read in frame from the first base. Whole blood was collected in K2EDTA tubes by collaborating institutions according to the institutions' own protocols. For TCRbeta analysis, collaborator samples were shipped as frozen whole blood, as isolated PBMCs, or as DNA extracted from either sample type.

Sequences were obtained from peripheral blood. This receptor was identified in a man aged 45-65 years with acute or convalescent COVID-19. The rearranged chain carries TRBV5-4 and TRBJ2-7, with 11 junctional bases fitting TRBD1. The CDR3 corresponds to CASSAPPGQGVYEQYF. The nucleotide sequence reads TGTGCCAGCAGCGCCCCCCCGGGACAGGGGGTCTACGAGCAGTACTTC.